This TCR beta chain was profiled in a study of T cells in placental villitis. With respect to the entire study: To test an allograft-versus-infection hypothesis, the study compared placental TCR-beta repertoires across three groups: villitis of unknown etiology, unaffected controls matched for gestational age, and infectious villitis.

Using the immunoSEQ v4 bias-controlled multiplex PCR assay, run blinded to group allocation, TCR-beta CDR3 regions were amplified from genomic DNA. To estimate the quantities of nucleated cells and T cells in each sample, reference gene primers were included together with the TCR-beta primers. Sequencing of the libraries was performed on an Illumina MiSeq with a 100-cycle paired-end protocol. In the original analysis: The immunoSEQ Analyzer software was used to calculate diversity and richness, with richness measured by iChao1 and clonality based on Pielou evenness and Shannon diversity (range 0-1, where higher values mean less diversity). Using confidence 3 and substitution 2, CDR3 amino acid sequences together with their V/J genes were queried against VDJdb for CMV, EBV and influenza A specificities. TCR-beta amino acid clonotype overlap between villitis of unknown etiology, infectious villitis and control repertoires was assessed with the Morisita-Horn index. In its TCRdb copy, this immuneACCESS table keeps in-frame sequences only and misses some clones. Where compared with another copy, unresolved V genes explain less than half of these, and the others have no known cause. The DNA was the basis for D and trimming; V, J and clone size are from that table. Counted in this sample were roughly 810 clones; approximately 87% of them appeared once. The ten most abundant clones make up roughly 12% of the sample.

Comments on this clone: The target of this receptor is not known. It has no much larger one-base neighbor in the sample; base qualities were not kept.

Results the study describes overall, beyond this receptor: Bulk tissue sequencing could not distinguish helper, regulatory or cytotoxic T cells, nor maternal versus fetal T cells, and excluded gamma-delta receptors. Higher CMV-specific clone frequencies were found in infectious CMV cases than in villitis of unknown etiology (roughly 0.012 vs 0.00096), and no difference in CMV-specific clone frequencies was seen between villitis of unknown etiology and controls. Because the paraffin blocks included small amounts of decidua, some of the captured T cells, particularly in controls, may have been decidual rather than villous infiltrates. Clonality was higher in villitis of unknown etiology placentae than in controls (median roughly 0.057 versus 0.006, p=0.0025), which points to clonal expansion. Expanded clones in villitis of unknown etiology were found to be largely private to each placenta, suggesting the absence of a single initiating antigen.

CDR1 and CDR2, per the germline V gene, are MGHRA and YSYEKL. The CDR3 contains 16 residues, cysteine and phenylalanine counted. Kept here is only the CDR3 DNA, which spans 48 bases and is read in frame from base 1. V loses 2 bases, J loses 4 bases, and the germline ends lie 15 bases apart. Nine to eleven placentae carried a pathological diagnosis of high-grade villitis of unknown etiology, selected using the Amsterdam Criteria. Mothers with villitis of unknown etiology had significantly higher gravidity and parity and more prior miscarriages than control and infectious villitis groups. After delivery, the placentae were collected and evaluated both grossly and histologically, and only then was archival tissue selected. Five 10-micron scrolls were cut from each FFPE block, and DNA was then isolated using the AllPrep DNA/RNA FFPE Tissue kit. NanoDrop was used to check DNA concentration and purity, and a Bioanalyzer was used to assess RNA quality.

The rearrangement combines TRBV4-1 with TRBJ2-1; no D gene can be assigned with confidence. This sequence originates from a human patient with villitis of unknown etiology; the placental T cells may come from both mother and fetus. Input material: placental tissue containing maternal and fetal cells. At the DNA level, the sequence is TGCGCCAGCAGCCAAAGATACCCGATTGAATACAATGAGCAGTTCTTC. Its amino acids are CASSQRYPIEYNEQFF.